One sample yielded the 27 T cell receptor beta chains listed below, sequenced in a study of sequential checkpoint blockade in melanoma. Here immunoSEQ multiplex PCR was the method, and the copy in TCRdb shows in-frame clones only, minus some. The data show some 17,000 clones, with 55% to 70% seen just once and over 15% held by the top ten. Treatment: randomized to nivolumab then ipilimumab (arm A) or the reverse (arm B). The sample in question was CD8+ T cells sorted from blood (inferred from file names), obtained from a patient given nivolumab and ipilimumab in sequence. The origin of the receptors is a human donor with melanoma.

CDR3 coding DNA: TGTGCCAGCGGGCCCACCGGCTACACCTACGAGCAGTACTTC. Translating gives CASGPTGYTYEQYF. This chain connects TRBV7-9 to TRBJ2-7, with D unclear. The CDR3 covers 14 residues. V was clipped by 8 bases and J by 2 bases, with 16 bases between them. CDR1 and CDR2 from the germline V gene are SEHNR and FQNEAQ (reference sequence).

This clone has a handful of counts. The rearrangement joins TRBV7-9 to TRBJ1-1; possible D gene TRBD1, 6 bases. In germline, CDR1 is SEHNR, CDR2 FQNEAQ (reference sequence). Trimming removed 5 bases at V and 1 base at J, with 17 bases between. This CDR3 comprises 16 residues. The CDR3 here is CASSAESQGTNTEAFF. The CDR3 nucleotides are TGTGCCAGCAGCGCCGAATCACAGGGAACGAACACTGAAGCTTTCTTT. Using reference TRBV7-9 and TRBJ1-1 for the parts outside the CDR3, the full variable domain is DTGVSQNPRHKITKRGQNVTFRCDPISEHNRLYWYRQTLGQGPEFLTYFQNEAQLEKSRLLSDRFSAERPKGSFSTLEIQRTEQGDSAMYLCASSAESQGTNTEAFFGQGTRLTVV.

This clone was counted only a few times. The CDR3 region has the DNA TGTGCCAGCAGTTTCGGACTAGCAAGCGATGAGCAGTTCTTC. Encoded protein: CASSFGLASDEQFF. J is TRBJ2-1 and V is TRBV6-5; 8 bases fit TRBD2. This CDR3 is built from 14 residues. The V gene's germline CDR1 is MNHEY and CDR2 SVGAGI. The junction had 7 bases not matched to a gene; V was cut back by 4 bases and J by 8 bases.

The chain carries TRBV5-1 and TRBJ2-1, with 7 bases aligning to TRBD2. This CDR3 region has 15 residues. Trimming at V came to 2 bases and at J to 7 bases, leaving 9 bases not matched to a gene. Germline values: CDR1 SGHRS, CDR2 YFSETQ. The DNA for the CDR3 is TGCGCCAGCAGCTTACTAGCGTTAGAGGGAAATGAGCAGTTCTTC. Amino acids: CASSLLALEGNEQFF.

This clone was seen a few times. The genes are TRBV7-2 and TRBJ2-2; TRBD2 aligns across 9 bases. Germline V gives CDR1 SGHTA, CDR2 FQGNSA. With 8 bases clipped from V and 0 bases from J, the junction kept 4 bases outside the gene matches. The CDR3 spans 15 residues. The CDR3: CASFWTSANTGELFF. The CDR3 DNA sequence: TGTGCCAGCTTCTGGACTAGCGCGAACACCGGGGAGCTGTTTTTT.

The rearrangement joins TRBV6-6 to TRBJ2-3; TRBD1 aligns across 7 bases. Germline V CDR1 and CDR2: MNHNY, SVGAGI (reference sequence). The V segment lost 6 bases and the J segment 3 bases; nucleotides outside the gene matches: 12. The CDR3 is 16 residues long. The CDR3, as DNA: TGTGCCAGCAGCACTAACAGGGGTGGGGTAACAGATACGCAGTATTTT. It is translated as CASSTNRGGVTDTQYF.

This clone has only a few counts. The rearrangement joins TRBV6-6 to TRBJ2-7; 12 bases fit TRBD2. CDR3 length: 14 residues. V gave up 2 bases and J gave up 4 bases; unmatched junction bases: 0. From germline, CDR1 is MNHNY and CDR2 SVGAGI (reference sequence). The CDR3 spells CASSYGTSGYEQYF. The DNA for the CDR3 is TGTGCCAGCAGTTACGGGACTAGCGGGTACGAGCAGTACTTC.

The chain couples TRBV5-5 to TRBJ2-7; 7 bases are shared with TRBD1. This CDR3 spans 13 amino acids. The V gene's germline CDR1 is SGHKS and CDR2 YYEKEE (reference sequence). Losses at the gene ends were 4 bases for V and 3 bases for J; bases not matched to a gene: 4. CDR3: CASSTWTGYEQYF. The CDR3 coding sequence is TGTGCCAGCAGCACATGGACAGGCTACGAGCAGTACTTC.

CDR3 residues: CASSWVGSGAEAFF. The CDR3 nucleotides are TGTGCCAGCAGTTGGGTAGGGTCGGGGGCTGAAGCTTTCTTT. The chain employs TRBV7-8 and TRBJ1-1; D might be TRBD1 (5 bases). The CDR3 extends over 14 amino acids. Germline CDR1 SGHVS, CDR2 FQNEAQ. Trimming shortened V by 6 bases and J by 6 bases, and 17 bases separated the two germline ends.

This chain connects TRBV9 to TRBJ1-1; D is uncertain. Trimming left V 0 bases short and J 1 base short, with 7 bases between. CDR1 is SGDLS and CDR2 is YYNGEE in the germline V gene. The CDR3 has 14 amino acids. CDR3 nucleotide sequence: TGTGCCAGCAGCGTAGCAACAGCGAACACTGAAGCTTTCTTT. It specifies CASSVATANTEAFF.

The V gene is TRBV11-1, the J gene TRBJ1-6; D is ambiguous. CDR3 size: 14 residues. Germline CDR1 SGHAT, CDR2 FQDESV (reference sequence). V was cut by 5 bases and J by 5 bases, with 10 bases left in between. CDR3 coding DNA: TGTGCCAGCAGCCGGTCAGGAAATAATTCACCCCTCCACTTT. Residues: CASSRSGNNSPLHF.

The V gene is TRBV15, the J gene TRBJ1-2; D is ambiguous. Germline assignment: CDR1 LNHNV and CDR2 YYDKDF (reference sequence). This CDR3 has 17 amino acids. The V gene lost 0 bases and the J gene lost 1 base, with 15 bases spanning the gap. This CDR3 reads CATSRDLGTANNYGYTF. In DNA form, the CDR3 reads TGTGCCACCAGCAGAGATTTAGGAACAGCCAATAACTATGGCTACACCTTC.

The V call is TRBV7-2, the J call TRBJ2-1, with TRBD2 matching 9 bases. V dropped 5 bases and J dropped 7; count of bases not matched to a gene: 9. The CDR3 covers 15 residues. In germline, CDR1 is SGHTA, CDR2 FQGNSA. CDR3 DNA sequence: TGTGCCAGCAGCCAAATAGCGGGAGCGGGGAATGAGCAGTTCTTC. Protein: CASSQIAGAGNEQFF.

The chain carries TRBV7-2 and TRBJ2-1; D unresolved. V lost 1 base and J 6 bases, leaving 10 bases between the germline ends. Germline CDR1 SGHTA, CDR2 FQGNSA. The CDR3 is 14 amino acids. The CDR3, as DNA: TGTGCCAGCAGCTTAGTTGGGCCCGCCAATGAGCAGTTCTTC. It translates to CASSLVGPANEQFF.

The rearrangement joins TRBV7-9 to TRBJ2-5, with D possibly being TRBD1 (6 bases). Looked up from germline, CDR1 is SEHNR and CDR2 is FQNEAQ (reference sequence). With 8 bases removed from V and 2 bases from J, the gap between germline ends came to 15 bases. There are 14 residues in the CDR3. The CDR3 here is CASGNNRVQETQYF. The CDR3 bases are TGTGCCAGCGGGAACAACAGGGTACAAGAGACCCAGTACTTC.

Worth noting for this clone: Other DNA sequences of this sample code for an identical CDR3. V and J are TRBV6-5 and TRBJ1-2; possible D gene TRBD1, 6 bases. The CDR3 has 14 residues. The germline CDR1 and CDR2 sequences are MNHEY and SVGAGI. V was shortened by 2 bases and J by 5 bases, with 12 bases between the two germline ends. In DNA form, the CDR3 reads TGTGCCAGCAGTTACAGTCAGGGGTCATATGGCTACACCTTC. This codes for CASSYSQGSYGYTF.

CDR3 protein: CASSASGQGNYGYTF. The CDR3 DNA is TGTGCCAGCAGCGCCTCCGGACAGGGGAACTATGGCTACACCTTC. The V gene is TRBV9, the J gene TRBJ1-2; 9 positions agree with TRBD1. With V trimmed by 3 bases and J by 2 bases, 5 bases remained unmatched. CDR1 and CDR2 from the germline V gene are SGDLS and YYNGEE. This CDR3 is built from 15 residues.

The chain uses TRBV13 and TRBJ2-1; TRBD2 agrees at 12 bases. The CDR3 covers 16 residues. The germline V gene encodes CDR1 PRHDT and CDR2 FYEKMQ (reference sequence). Trimming took 5 bases from V and 2 from J; bases not matched to a gene: 4. The CDR3: CASSVRTSGAYNEQFF. The CDR3, as DNA: TGTGCCAGCAGCGTTAGGACTAGCGGGGCCTACAATGAGCAGTTCTTC. Together with reference TRBV13 and TRBJ2-1, the CDR3 gives the full variable domain: AAGVIQSPRHLIKEKRETATLKCYPIPRHDTVYWYQQGPGQDPQFLISFYEKMQSDKGSIPDRFSAQQFSDYHSELNMSSLELGDSALYFCASSVRTSGAYNEQFFGPGTRLTVL.

The J gene is TRBJ2-7, the V gene TRBV27; D gene unclear. There are 13 residues in the CDR3. Between the trimmed V and J ends, which lost 3 bases and 3 bases, there was a span of 9 bases. Germline V CDR1 and CDR2: MNHEY, SMNVEV (reference sequence). The CDR3 spells CASSFGQNYEQYF. The CDR3 DNA reads as TGTGCCAGCAGTTTTGGCCAGAACTACGAGCAGTACTTC.

The chain joins TRBV30 to TRBJ1-1; possible D gene TRBD1, 6 bases. The CDR3 sequence is 11 residues long. V lost 2 bases to trimming and J lost 9 bases, with 10 bases between them. Germline V gene sequence: CDR1 GTSNPN, CDR2 SVGIG (reference sequence). CDR3 sequence: CAWSPGEKAFF. Here the CDR3 DNA reads TGTGCCTGGAGTCCAGGGGAAAAAGCTTTCTTT.

This CDR3 reads CASSPRQGAPYEQYF. The CDR3 DNA sequence: TGTGCCAGCTCACCACGGCAGGGGGCTCCCTACGAGCAGTACTTC. The chain employs TRBV18 and TRBJ2-7; 8 nucleotides align to TRBD1. The germline CDR1 and CDR2 sequences are KGHSH and LQKENI. With V trimmed by 1 base and J by 2 bases, 4 bases remained unmatched. This CDR3 contains 15 residues. The whole variable domain, remainder taken from reference TRBV18 and TRBJ2-7, is NAGVMQNPRHLVRRRGQEARLRCSPMKGHSHVYWYRQLPEEGLKFMVYLQKENIIDESGMPKERFSAEFPKEGPSILRIQQVVRGDSAAYFCASSPRQGAPYEQYFGPGTRLTVT.

The chain joins TRBV9 to TRBJ2-1; possible D gene TRBD2, 5 bases. The V end lost 5 bases, the J end lost 5 bases, and 17 bases lay between the germline ends. The CDR3 extends over 15 amino acids. Germline V gene data show CDR1 as SGDLS and CDR2 as YYNGEE. The CDR3 protein is CASRENPGTHNEQFF. CDR3 DNA sequence: TGTGCCAGCAGGGAGAATCCGGGAACACACAATGAGCAGTTCTTC.

As for this clone: A junction boundary mismatches the germline segment, possibly from a read error. The chain is built from TRBV7-9 and TRBJ2-7; possible D gene TRBD1, 6 bases. The CDR3 is 16 residues long. The germline V gene has CDR1 SEHNR and CDR2 FQNEAQ (reference sequence). The CDR3 spells CASSFSGEESSYGQYF. CDR3 in DNA: TGTGCCAGCAGCTTCTCAGGGGAAGAATCTTCGTACGGGCAGTACTTC.

This sequence joins TRBV4-3 and TRBJ2-7; D ambiguous. CDR1 and CDR2 (germline): LGHNA, YSLEER. The V end lost 0 bases, the J end lost 4 bases, and 7 bases lay between the germline ends. This CDR3 region has 13 residues. CDR3 loop: CASSQDWAYEQYF. Written as DNA, the CDR3 is TGCGCCAGCAGCCAAGATTGGGCGTACGAGCAGTACTTC.

This chain joins TRBV4-3 and TRBJ2-1; D gene unclear. Germline V gene data show CDR1 as LGHNA and CDR2 as YSLEER. The CDR3 totals 14 residues. Trimming removed 0 bases from V and 4 bases from J, with 7 bases in between. The CDR3 loop reads CASSQDPSYNEQFF. Here the CDR3 DNA reads TGCGCCAGCAGCCAAGATCCCAGTTACAATGAGCAGTTCTTC.

This chain uses TRBV11-2 with TRBJ1-5; D not certain. The CDR3 loop spans 12 amino acids. The germline V gene encodes CDR1 SGHAT and CDR2 FQNNGV. V was pared by 5 bases and J by 9 bases, with 11 bases between. This chain's CDR3 is CASSRAGRPQHF. The CDR3, as DNA: TGTGCCAGCAGCCGAGCCGGGAGGCCCCAGCATTTT. Full variable domain (remainder filled in from reference TRBV11-2 and TRBJ1-5): EAGVAQSPRYKIIEKRQSVAFWCNPISGHATLYWYQQILGQGPKLLIQFQNNGVVDDSQLPKDRFSAERLKGVDSTLKIQPAKLEDSAVYLCASSRAGRPQHFGDGTRLSIL.

This chain joins TRBV11-2 and TRBJ1-5, with 9 bases matching TRBD1. Germline V gene sequence: CDR1 SGHAT, CDR2 FQNNGV. Trimming took 2 bases from V and 7 from J; bases not matched to a gene: 3. CDR3 length equals 14 residues. CDR3 loop: CASSLTGGRQPQHF. The CDR3 region has the DNA TGTGCCAGCAGCTTAACAGGGGGCAGACAGCCCCAGCATTTT.